The clone carrying this T cell receptor beta chain occurred many times. The antigen is unknown. Amplified TCR beta CDR3 regions derived from RNA transcripts. A first-round RT-PCR of the TCR CDR3 used the HTBI primer set. TCRdb reprocessed the multiplex PCR reads via MiXCR and lists one record per CDR3 protein. Of approximately 610,000 distinct CDR3 sequences listed, 14% to 15% are singletons. These data are taken from a study of T cells in Graves' hyperthyroidism and ophthalmopathy. Notes on the study in general: Within blood appeared most thyroid clonotypes that had expanded above 0.001.

This CDR3 region has 13 residues. V was trimmed by 8 bases and J by 7 bases, leaving 17 bases between them. Germline-derived CDR1 and CDR2 are LGHDT and YNNKEL (reference sequence). The specimen sequenced was blood. This chain uses TRBV3-1 with TRBJ1-2; perhaps TRBD1 as D (5 bases). The sequence was obtained from a woman aged 40 to 50 with Graves' ophthalmopathy. CDR3 residues: CASLGGGGGGYTF. DNA for the CDR3: TGTGCCAGCCTGGGCGGGGGAGGTGGTGGCTACACCTTC.